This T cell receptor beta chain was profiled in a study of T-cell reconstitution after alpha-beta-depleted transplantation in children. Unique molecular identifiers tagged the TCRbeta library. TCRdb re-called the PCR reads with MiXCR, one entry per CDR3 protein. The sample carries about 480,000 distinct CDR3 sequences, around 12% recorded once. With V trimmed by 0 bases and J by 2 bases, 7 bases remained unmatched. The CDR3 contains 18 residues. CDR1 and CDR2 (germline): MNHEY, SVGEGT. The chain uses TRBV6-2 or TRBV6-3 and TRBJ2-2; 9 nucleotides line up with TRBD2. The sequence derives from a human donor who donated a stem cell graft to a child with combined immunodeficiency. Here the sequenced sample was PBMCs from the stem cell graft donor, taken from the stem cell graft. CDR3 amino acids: CASSYSSSGGYNTGELFF. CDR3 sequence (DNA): TGTGCCAGCAGTTACTCGAGTAGCGGGGGATATAACACCGGGGAGCTGTTTTTT.